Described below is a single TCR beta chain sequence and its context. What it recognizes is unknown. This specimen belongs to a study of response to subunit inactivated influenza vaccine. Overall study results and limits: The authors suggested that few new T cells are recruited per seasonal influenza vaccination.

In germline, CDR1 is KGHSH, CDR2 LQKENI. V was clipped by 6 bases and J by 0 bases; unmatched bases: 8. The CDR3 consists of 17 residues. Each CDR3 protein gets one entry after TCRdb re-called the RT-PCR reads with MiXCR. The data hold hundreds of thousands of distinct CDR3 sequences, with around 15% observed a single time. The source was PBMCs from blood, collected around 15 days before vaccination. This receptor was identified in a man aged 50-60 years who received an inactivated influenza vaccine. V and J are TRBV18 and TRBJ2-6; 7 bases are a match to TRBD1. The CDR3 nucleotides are TGTGCCAGCTCGCCCCGACAGGGCTCCTCTGGGGCCAACGTCCTGACTTTC. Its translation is CASSPRQGSSGANVLTF.